The T cell receptor (beta chain) described here comes from a study of blood T cell repertoires in COVID-19. Study information: T cells, B-cell-depleted T cells, or PBMCs supplied cDNA or gDNA.

The CDR3 contains 15 residues. V lost 6 bases, J lost 0 bases, and 12 bases lay in between. Germline CDR1 and CDR2: MNHEY and SMNVEV (reference sequence). Per the authors' pipeline: Amplified reference gene primers provided the basis for estimating nucleated cell counts. The repertoire was sequenced with immunoSEQ multiplex PCR; TCRdb's copy has only in-frame clones and lacks some. The DNA was the basis for D and trimming; V, J and clone size are from that table. Here the sample spans a few hundred thousand clones, about 83% being singletons. The rearrangement uses TRBV27 and TRBJ2-1; no firm D call. Sequences were obtained from PBMCs or T cells enriched from blood (not recorded which). The receptor's source is a woman aged 40 to 50 who had recovered from COVID-19. The CDR3 DNA follows: TGTGCCAGCAGACCTAGTGAGAGCTCCTACAATGAGCAGTTCTTC. This sequence encodes CASRPSESSYNEQFF.